This paragraph covers one T cell receptor beta chain sequence. Its antigen is still unknown. No base-level quality is on record; no much larger clone is a single base apart. The immunoSEQ hsTCRB v3.0 assay was used at survey level resolution to sequence the TRB variable region. A depth of about 35,000-55,000 T-cell genomes per sample was targeted for TRB sequencing. Pooled TRB libraries were sequenced on an Illumina MiSeq with a v3 150-cycle kit. The paper's data handling went like this. Repertoire analysis was performed in R inside a reproducible Nextflow workflow that covered QC, data transformation and analysis. LymphoSeq2, an R package for exploring AIRR-Seq data, was used to implement the custom analyses. Several samples that yielded fewer than 5000 total TRB sequences were excluded, so that some 190 HIV repertoires were analyzed. Among the 170 to 200 HIV repertoires that were kept, 59 were collected before ART initiation and roughly 130 were collected after ART initiation. Each repertoire was downsampled to 5000 TRB nucleotide sequences, and summary statistics were averaged across 100 downsampling iterations. The analysis kept only TRB sequences whose CDR3 regions were at least seven amino acids long. Diversity was assessed using a clonality score derived from Shannon entropy and using the Gini coefficient. In repertoire networks, the top 5000 CDR3 amino acid sequences were linked whenever an edit distance of one separated two sequences. Antigen specificity groups and MHC restriction were predicted for TRB CDR3 amino acid sequences with GLIPH2. Known CMV, EBV, HIV or tissue antigen associations were flagged by matching CDR3 amino acid sequences against VDJdb and McPAS-TCR. Pre-ART, post-ART and control groups were compared with Wilcoxon signed-rank tests and Holm-Bonferroni correction. TCRdb provides this immuneACCESS table in a form limited to in-frame rearrangements. Some clones are lacking; in checked studies, under half of them reflect an unresolved V gene, and why the rest are absent is not known. V, J and clone size are taken as reported in that table, and D and trimming were inferred from the DNA itself. The sample table records 19,000 or so clones; about 88% of these occur just once. Approximately 8% of the sample goes to the ten largest clones.

Counted from cysteine to phenylalanine, this CDR3 has 17 amino acids. The kept DNA is CDR3 alone, 51 bases in frame from the first base. From a lookup of the germline V gene, CDR1 and CDR2 are MRHNA and SNTAGT. V lost 5 bases and J lost 1 base; the stretch between them is 19 bases long. Inclusion was restricted to participants for whom at least one PBMC sample before ART initiation and at least two post-ART samples were available. Every participant with HIV received treatment in the United States of America. Before DNA extraction, cryopreserved samples of 1-10 million PBMC were thawed and then washed. At the time of the earliest PBMC sample, participants with HIV were aged between about 20 and 60 years. PBMC samples from each participant spanned 1-4 timepoints before ART initiation and 2-8 timepoints after ART initiation, with a median of 7 samples. Serial HIV viral load, CD4+ T-cell count, ART history and demographic data were obtained for every participant. Using a Qiagen kit on a QIAcube, genomic DNA was extracted from unsorted PBMC, with samples processed in batches of 12.

This entry comes from a study of long-term antiretroviral therapy in people with HIV (dated by TCRdb to the early 2020s). Describing the broader study: The earliest samples were collected about a decade before the 2015 WHO recommendation for immediate ART, when ART was typically delayed until CD4 counts fell. Of the roughly 27 participants with HIV, about twelve were female. A total of roughly 180 cryopreserved PBMC samples were contributed to the cohort by 30 adults with confirmed HIV infection, with samples collected serially over a mean of around 6 years (range 1-12). A retrospective serial study tested whether changes in peripheral blood TRB repertoire composition and diversity were associated with ART initiation and durable HIV suppression. Test extractions of a monoclonal T-cell line alongside 30 to 35 polyclonal samples showed no cross-contamination during QIAcube processing. Overall results and qualifications from the work: Inferences about post-ART repertoire changes were limited because no data were available on ART adherence, viral resistance or therapy changes. HIV repertoires had narrower CDR3 length ranges than controls, and the network structure suggested an antigen-experienced repertoire that shifted only slightly toward naive after ART. The samples were dated from 2004 to 2017, and the ART regimens that were used may be less effective than current ART regimens. Because pre-ART samples had limited cell numbers, unsorted PBMC were profiled rather than sorted CD4+ and CD8+ T cells. Expanded TRB clones identified before ART initiation dominated the repertoire at all time points, although this dominance fluctuated and declined in many PLHIV after ART. Starting ART was linked to a significant rise in TRB diversity, yet even with long-term ART the diversity remained significantly lower than in transplant donor controls. Since PBMC availability was limited, sequencing covered only the TCR beta chain, with no alpha chain pairing.

The clonotype comes from a man aged 18 to 29 with HIV. Sequencing was performed on unsorted PBMCs, taken 0.9 years after starting antiretroviral therapy. The rearranged chain carries TRBV6-4 and TRBJ2-3; a weak D assignment points to TRBD2 (6 bases agree). The bases read TGTGCCAGCAGTCCCCACCATGGAGGGCCCGGCACAGATACGCAGTATTTT. It codes for CASSPHHGGPGTDTQYF.